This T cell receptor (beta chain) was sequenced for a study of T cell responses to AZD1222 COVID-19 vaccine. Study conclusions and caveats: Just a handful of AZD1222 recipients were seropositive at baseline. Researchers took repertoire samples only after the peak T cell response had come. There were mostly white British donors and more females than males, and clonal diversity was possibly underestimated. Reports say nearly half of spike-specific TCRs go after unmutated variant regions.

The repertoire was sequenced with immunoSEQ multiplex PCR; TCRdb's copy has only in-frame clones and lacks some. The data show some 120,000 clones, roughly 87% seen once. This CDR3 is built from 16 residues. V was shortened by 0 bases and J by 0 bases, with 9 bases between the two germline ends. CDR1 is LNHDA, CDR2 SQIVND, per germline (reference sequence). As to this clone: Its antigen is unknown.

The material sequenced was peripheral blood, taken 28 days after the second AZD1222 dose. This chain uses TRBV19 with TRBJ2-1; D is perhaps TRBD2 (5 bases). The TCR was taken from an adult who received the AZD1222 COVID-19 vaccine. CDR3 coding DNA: TGTGCCAGTAGTATAGACCCGAGGGTCTCCTACAATGAGCAGTTCTTC. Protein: CASSIDPRVSYNEQFF.